This TCR beta chain was recovered during a study of somatic mutations in cytotoxic T cells in rheumatoid arthritis. CDR1 is SQVTM, CDR2 ANQGSEA, per germline. V trimming: 7 bases; J trimming: 8 bases; junction bases outside the gene matches: 12. The CDR3 loop spans 14 amino acids. The assay was immunoSEQ multiplex PCR, and TCRdb's table has in-frame clones only and misses some. The sample records some 14,000 clones, about three quarters being singletons. This clone was seen just once. The origin of this receptor is an adult with rheumatoid arthritis. The sequencing sample was made of CD8+ T cells sorted from blood. The chain recombines TRBV29-1 with TRBJ2-1, with 9 bases lining up with TRBD1. CDR3 DNA: TGCAGCGCCACCGGGACAGGGCTTGTCTATGAGCAGTTCTTC. This translates into CSATGTGLVYEQFF.